Sequencing of this T cell receptor beta chain was carried out in a study of shared clonotypes between healthy human individuals (dated by TCRdb to 2018 to 2021). Study-wide context: The cohort comprised two women and a few men aged 18 to 49 years. Per donor, leukapheresis produced somewhere between about 0.8 and 9.5 billion PBMCs. For each donor, CD4 naive and CD4 memory were each given three plates, CD8 naive was given two plates, and CD8 memory was given one plate. Libraries were prepared and TCR repertoires were sequenced by different laboratories using diverse techniques, in order to increase sequencing depth and limit assay-specific biases. Blood TCR repertoires of a handful of healthy adults were deeply sequenced to estimate repertoire size and the extent of clonotype sharing between individuals.

According to the germline V gene (reference sequence), CDR1 reads LNHDA and CDR2 reads SQIVND. From the cysteine through the phenylalanine, the CDR3 covers 15 amino acids. The entry retains the CDR3 DNA only, 45 bases that are in frame from base 1. Deletion took 5 bases off V and 12 bases off J, with a span of 22 bases between the germline ends. General study outcomes and caveats: Larger estimated clonotype richness was generally found for naive subsets than for memory subsets. Compared with non-shared clonotypes, the clonotypes found in all four sorted-subset donors had higher generation probabilities. Rarefaction of sorted-subset datasets indicated incomplete sequencing despite the large sequencing depth. Pairwise subsampling led to the expectation that sequencing depth would affect the degree of clonotype sharing among donors. The small number of donors limited the genetic and exposure-history diversity represented. Across a handful of donors, 5% to 6% of naive CD4, roughly 3.8% of naive CD8, under 2.5% of memory CD4, and 0.3% to 0.45% of memory CD8 clonotypes were shared. Sampling was restricted to blood, and TCR repertoires in tissue are likely to differ from TCR repertoires in blood.

Donors were healthy HIV-negative adults with no recently reported acute infections or vaccinations. Every donor was a Caucasian adult living in Nashville, Tennessee, USA. CD4+ T cells were enriched by magnetic negative selection, after which naive cells were positively selected on CD45RA and the negative fraction was taken as the memory subset. Blood was obtained by leukapheresis, after which PBMCs were separated by Ficoll-Histopaque density gradient centrifugation and cryopreserved in liquid nitrogen vapor phase. Analytical flow cytometry was used to check the purity and quantity of each magnetically sorted T cell population. Each sorted fraction had its genomic DNA isolated and then quantified by UV absorbance on a Nanodrop 2000c. Concerning this clone itself: The target of this receptor is not known. There are no base qualities to consult, and no much larger clone falls within one base.

Using the deep immunoSEQ assay, TCR CDR3 regions were amplified from genomic DNA by multiplex PCR. For each cell subset, the extracted genomic DNA was distributed evenly across all wells of several immunoSEQ 96-well plates, and each plate served as one replicate. For sorted subsets, each replicate PCR was loaded with approximately 0.2 ug genomic DNA, equivalent to approximately 27,000 T cell genomes. Purified libraries were quantified with a Qubit 3.0 fluorometer, sized on a Bioanalyzer 2100, and re-quantified with the KAPA Library Quantification kit. A separate single-read 150-cycle Illumina NextSeq 550 flow cell was used to sequence each immunoSEQ 96-well plate. Concerning the study's data processing: Because the immunoSEQ output held only junctional sequences and lacked quality scores, the filtering could not match the filtering applied to full-length reads. To assign V/J genes and CDR3, sequences were annotated using PyIR, a Python wrapper for IgBLAST v1.9, with IMGT germline references. Reads were removed for weak V/J assignments (E-value above 1e-6), missing CDR3, stop codons, out-of-frame junctions, or ambiguous translated residues. V3J clonotypes were defined as sequences sharing an identical inferred V gene, J gene, and CDR3 amino acid sequence. The percentage overlap between two repertoires was calculated by dividing the number of shared unique clonotypes by the size of the smaller repertoire. Three approaches were used to assess repertoire richness: RTK rarefaction, the Chao1 estimator, and Recon v2.1 estimates of unobserved clonotypes. Generation probabilities for all TCRbeta clonotypes obtained by the gDNA method from a handful of donors were computed using OLGA. Drawn from immuneACCESS, this table holds only the in-frame rearrangements with V and J called that TCRdb kept. Clones are partly lost; checked studies trace under half to an unresolved V gene and leave the rest unexplained. The D gene and trimming were derived from the DNA, and the V and J assignments and clone size from that table. Within this sample are 740,000 or so clones, with roughly 73% of them counted one time only. The top ten clones comprise roughly 1.9% of the sample.

The V and J genes are TRBV19 and TRBJ2-2, with TRBD2 perhaps the D gene, on 6 matching bases. Sequencing was carried out using memory CD4+ T cells sorted from blood. According to the study, the label for this sample's cell subset or site signals: CD45RA-negative fraction. This receptor was obtained from a woman in her 30s in good health. The DNA sequence follows: TGTGCCAGTAGTTTACAACCGGGACTCTTTTTGCAGCTGTTTTTT. This sequence encodes CASSLQPGLFLQLFF.